This entry features one T cell receptor (beta chain) sequence. No antigen is known for it. At one end the junction does not follow the germline gene, possibly because of a read error. TCRdb fed the PCR reads into MiXCR, producing one record per CDR3 protein. Of about 320,000 distinct CDR3 sequences listed, roughly a fifth are singletons. The sample belongs to a study of molecular identifiers for immune sequencing clone quantification. Findings of the study overall: Jurkat TCR RNA spiked in from one cell reportedly remained identifiable amid around 1 million naive cells. Clones exceeding 20 RNA copies carried over 99% of effector molecules but under 1% of naive-cell molecules.

Using a CD8+CD4-CCR7+CD45RA+ phenotype, naive CD8 T cells were sorted. This CDR3 region has 18 residues. Germline CDR1 is MNHEY and CDR2 is SVGEGT. The receptor was isolated from a human donor in good health. Some libraries in this study had Jurkat cell RNA spiked in. The chain couples TRBV6-2 or TRBV6-3 to TRBJ2-7; possible D gene TRBD1, 6 bases. Sequencing was carried out using naive CD8+ T cells from blood, with Jurkat cell RNA spiked in. Described subset: FACS-sorted CD8+CD4-CCR7+CD45RA+ naive T cells. The chain's CDR3 is CAGSYTPWSLGQDYEQYF. DNA of the CDR3: TGTGCCGGCAGTTACACTCCGTGGTCCCTGGGACAAGATTACGAGCAGTACTTC.